Presented here are 32 T cell receptor beta chains from one specimen sequenced in a study of blood T cell repertoires in COVID-19. Data came from immunoSEQ multiplex PCR; TCRdb stores just in-frame clones and leaves some out. The sample yields about 240,000 clones, approximately 82% seen once. The specimen was peripheral blood. The receptors were sampled from a woman aged 18-29 years with acute or convalescent COVID-19.

This sequence joins TRBV28 and TRBJ2-1; TRBD2 matches 12 bases. CDR3 length: 17 amino acids. Germline V gene data show CDR1 as MDHEN and CDR2 as SYDVKM. J was trimmed by 8 bases and V by 2 bases; bases with no gene match: 10. The CDR3 DNA reads as TGTGCCAGCAGTTTAGGCGCTAGCGGGAGGGTTAGCGATGAGCAGTTCTTC. This translates into CASSLGASGRVSDEQFF.

This clone was picked up a small number of times. V is TRBV2 and J is TRBJ2-2, with TRBD2 matching 9 bases. Germline values: CDR1 SNHLY, CDR2 FYNNEI. The CDR3 sequence is 15 residues long. Unmatched junction bases numbered 5, after V lost 6 bases and J lost 3 bases. CDR3 amino acids: CASSLRLADTGELFF. CDR3 DNA sequence: TGTGCCAGCAGCTTAAGACTAGCGGACACCGGGGAGCTGTTTTTT.

The chain joins TRBV5-1 to TRBJ2-1, with 11 bases lining up with TRBD1. The germline V gene encodes CDR1 SGHRS and CDR2 YFSETQ. The CDR3 loop spans 15 amino acids. The trim removed 4 bases at V and 4 bases at J, leaving 4 bases unmatched. CDR3 amino acids: CASSLGTGGYNEQFF. As DNA, the CDR3 is TGCGCCAGCAGCCTTGGGACAGGGGGGTACAATGAGCAGTTCTTC.

The V and J genes are TRBV6-6 and TRBJ1-2, with 7 bases lining up with TRBD1. V dropped 2 bases and J dropped 8; count of bases not matched to a gene: 8. CDR3 size: 14 residues. CDR1 is MNHNY, CDR2 SVGAGI, per germline (reference sequence). CDR3 in amino acids: CASSYGGGVGGYTF. The CDR3 DNA reads as TGTGCCAGCAGTTACGGAGGGGGCGTCGGGGGCTACACCTTC.

The chain joins TRBV27 to TRBJ2-1; TRBD2 matches 7 bases. This CDR3 spans 13 amino acids. V lost 2 bases, J lost 8 bases, and 3 bases stayed unmatched. The germline CDR1 and CDR2 sequences are MNHEY and SMNVEV (reference sequence). Written as DNA, the CDR3 is TGTGCCAGCAGTTTAAGTGGGGGGGATGAGCAGTTCTTC. It yields the protein CASSLSGGDEQFF.

The chain combines TRBV7-8 with TRBJ2-7; 9 bases line up with TRBD1. CDR1 is SGHVS and CDR2 is FQNEAQ in the germline V gene. The CDR3 consists of 13 residues. J lost 7 bases, V lost 5 bases, and 6 bases had no gene match. Here the CDR3 DNA reads TGTGCCAGCAGCACGGGACAGGGTGGGGAGCAGTACTTC. Protein sequence: CASSTGQGGEQYF.

The chain carries TRBV28 and TRBJ2-6; D remains unclear. Germline values: CDR1 MDHEN, CDR2 SYDVKM. The CDR3 is 13 residues long. Trimming cost V 9 bases and J 1 base, with 7 bases left between them. CDR3 residues: CASVPSGANVLTF. Here the CDR3 DNA reads TGTGCCAGTGTCCCTTCTGGGGCCAACGTCCTGACTTTC. Supplemented by reference TRBV28 and TRBJ2-6, the full variable domain reads DVKVTQSSRYLVKRTGEKVFLECVQDMDHENMFWYRQDPGLGLRLIYFSYDVKMKEKGDIPEGYSVSREKKERFSLILESASTNQTSMYLCASVPSGANVLTFGAGSRLTVL.

The genes are TRBV19 and TRBJ2-3, with TRBD2 identical over 7 bases. This CDR3 spans 13 amino acids. CDR1 is LNHDA and CDR2 is SQIVND in the germline V gene (reference sequence). With 4 bases clipped from V and 5 bases from J, the junction kept 3 bases outside the gene matches. The CDR3 nucleotides read TGTGCCAGTAGTAAACTAGCGAGAGATACGCAGTATTTT. This gives the protein CASSKLARDTQYF.

The rearrangement joins TRBV19 to TRBJ2-7, with a weak D call TRBD1 (6 bases). The CDR3 covers 14 residues. Germline V gene lookup returns CDR1 LNHDA and CDR2 SQIVND (reference sequence). Trimming cost V 0 bases and J 5 bases, with 11 bases left between them. CDR3 coding DNA: TGTGCCAGTAGTATAGATCCTGAGGGGGACGAGCAGTACTTC. It encodes CASSIDPEGDEQYF.

This sequence joins TRBV6-5 and TRBJ2-7; 11 positions agree with TRBD2. The CDR3 is made up of 15 amino acids. The V gene end was trimmed by 6 bases and the J gene end by 3 bases; junction bases not matched to a gene: 7. Per germline, CDR1 MNHEY and CDR2 SVGAGI. CDR3 sequence reads: CASSKTSGTYYEQYF. The CDR3 bases are TGTGCCAGCAGCAAGACTAGCGGGACGTACTACGAGCAGTACTTC.

In this sample, this clone turned up once. CDR3 residues: CASSPGPSTEQFF. The CDR3 region has the DNA TGTGCCAGCAGCCCGGGCCCCTCCACTGAGCAGTTCTTC. The chain links TRBV6-2 or TRBV6-3 to TRBJ2-1; D unresolved. The CDR3 runs 13 residues. Germline lookup yields CDR1 MNHEY and CDR2 SVGEGT. The germline V and J ends were trimmed by 6 bases and 9 bases, with 15 bases remaining between them.

CDR3 protein: CASSLGAGRPGPQHF. The DNA for the CDR3 is TGTGCCAGCAGTTTAGGGGCAGGGAGGCCGGGGCCCCAGCATTTT. The chain uses TRBV27 and TRBJ1-5; D is perhaps TRBD1 (5 bases). The CDR3 covers 15 residues. Trimming pared 2 bases from V and 9 bases from J, leaving 17 bases between. Germline V lookup: CDR1 MNHEY, CDR2 SMNVEV (reference sequence).

This rearrangement joins TRBV7-9 to TRBJ2-1; a possible D gene is TRBD2 (6 bases). This CDR3 spans 15 amino acids. Germline V gene sequence: CDR1 SEHNR, CDR2 FQNEAQ (reference sequence). Trimming shortened V by 7 bases and J by 10 bases, and 23 bases separated the two germline ends. For the CDR3, the DNA is TGTGCCAGCACCATCCCCGGAGGGCTAGCCTTCGAGCAGTTCTTC. As protein: CASTIPGGLAFEQFF.

The chain joins TRBV3-1 (or the pseudogene TRBV3-2) to TRBJ2-4; D perhaps matches TRBD2 (5 bases). V shed 4 bases and J shed 1 base, with 8 bases lying between them. The CDR3 extends over 14 amino acids. Germline CDR1 LGHDT, CDR2 YNNKEL (reference sequence). The DNA for the CDR3 is TGTGCCAGCAGCCTTACTAGTGCCAAAAACATTCAGTACTTC. It is translated as CASSLTSAKNIQYF.

This clone was observed a single time. The J gene is TRBJ2-7, the V gene TRBV12-3 or TRBV12-4, with 8 nucleotides matching TRBD2. Trimming at V came to 6 bases and at J to 6 bases, leaving 7 bases not matched to a gene. The CDR3 length is 13 residues. CDR3 in amino acids: CASRYGRATEQYF. In DNA form, the CDR3 reads TGTGCCAGCAGGTACGGGAGGGCCACCGAGCAGTACTTC.

The rearrangement uses TRBV6-1 and TRBJ2-3; TRBD1 is a possible D gene (5 bases). This CDR3 has 15 residues. Germline CDR1 and CDR2: MNHNS and SASEGT. The V end lost 3 bases, the J end lost 2 bases, and 12 bases lay between the germline ends. In nucleotides, the CDR3 is TGTGCCAGCAGTGACGACAGATACGCCACAGATACGCAGTATTTT. This gives the protein CASSDDRYATDTQYF.

The V and J genes are TRBV7-9 and TRBJ2-1, with a tentative D call TRBD1 (6 bases). The CDR3 is made up of 13 amino acids. The germline V gene encodes CDR1 SEHNR and CDR2 FQNEAQ (reference sequence). Trimming left V 5 bases short and J 11 bases short, with 16 bases between. CDR3 loop: CASSGRPGTKQFF. DNA of the CDR3: TGTGCCAGCAGCGGCCGACCCGGGACAAAGCAGTTCTTC.

The V call is TRBV4-2, the J call TRBJ2-1; possibly TRBD2 for D (6 bases). Germline assignment: CDR1 LGHNA and CDR2 YNFKEQ. Trimming left V 0 bases short and J 12 bases short, with 27 bases between. The CDR3 consists of 18 residues. In DNA form, the CDR3 reads TGTGCCAGCAGCCAAGATGGGTTTGGTGTCCCGGGACTCCGTGTGCAGTTCTTC. Its translation is CASSQDGFGVPGLRVQFF.

This chain links TRBV6-1 with TRBJ2-3; the match to TRBD2 covers 9 bases. Germline V gives CDR1 MNHNS, CDR2 SASEGT. J was trimmed by 4 bases and V by 4 bases; bases with no gene match: 12. This CDR3 contains 17 residues. The DNA of the CDR3 is TGTGCCAGCAGTGTACTTAGCGGGAGTGGTTGGGCAGATACGCAGTATTTT. Residues: CASSVLSGSGWADTQYF.

This chain links TRBV6-5 with TRBJ1-1, with TRBD1 as a possible D gene (5 bases). The CDR3 is 15 residues long. CDR1 MNHEY and CDR2 SVGAGI come from the germline V gene. V lost 0 bases, J lost 1 base, and 9 bases lay in between. CDR3 protein: CASSYSAGQNTEAFF. DNA of the CDR3: TGTGCCAGCAGTTACTCGGCAGGGCAGAACACTGAAGCTTTCTTT.

In its sample, this clone was seen a few times. This chain uses TRBV4-3 with TRBJ1-2; TRBD1 matches at 7 bases. CDR3 length: 16 amino acids. Germline V lookup: CDR1 LGHNA, CDR2 YSLEER. J was trimmed by 1 base and V by 3 bases; bases with no gene match: 8. As DNA, the CDR3 is TGCGCCAGCAGCCATGCCCCCCACAGGGGTAACTATGGCTACACCTTC. Amino acids: CASSHAPHRGNYGYTF.

This rearrangement joins TRBV5-1 to TRBJ1-3; possible D gene TRBD1, 6 bases. The CDR3 length is 19 residues. V lost 0 bases to trimming and J lost 0 bases, with 19 bases between them. Looked up from germline, CDR1 is SGHRS and CDR2 is YFSETQ. The CDR3 spells CASSLEGGTESYSGNTIYF. The CDR3, as DNA: TGCGCCAGCAGCTTGGAAGGGGGAACCGAATCGTACTCTGGAAACACCATATATTTT.

This chain uses TRBV27 with TRBJ1-1, with 8 bases aligning to TRBD1. J was trimmed by 10 bases and V by 4 bases; bases with no gene match: 8. The CDR3 runs 13 residues. The germline gives CDR1 MNHEY, CDR2 SMNVEV (reference sequence). CDR3 DNA sequence: TGTGCCAGCAGTTCCTGGACAGGGCGCCGAGCTTTCTTT. It codes for CASSSWTGRRAFF.

The V gene is TRBV10-2, the J gene TRBJ2-5, with 10 bases lining up with TRBD2. This CDR3 has 14 residues. Trimming cost V 4 bases and J 5 bases; bases outside gene matches: 4. From germline, CDR1 is WSHSY and CDR2 SAAADI. The CDR3, as DNA: TGCGCCAGCAGTGCCAGCGGGAGGGATGAGACCCAGTACTTC. This codes for CASSASGRDETQYF.

The chain joins TRBV28 to TRBJ2-1; TRBD1 matches 10 bases. Germline V lookup: CDR1 MDHEN, CDR2 SYDVKM. After removal of 3 bases from V and 9 bases from J, the junction contained 8 bases not matched to a gene. The CDR3 is made up of 15 amino acids. The CDR3 coding sequence is TGTGCCAGCAGTTTGCCGGGACAGGGGTTGGGTGAGCAGTTCTTC. This sequence encodes CASSLPGQGLGEQFF.

This chain connects TRBV19 to TRBJ2-1, with D perhaps TRBD2 (5 bases). Per the germline V gene, CDR1 is LNHDA and CDR2 is SQIVND (reference sequence). Trimming pared 8 bases from V and 3 bases from J, leaving 5 bases between. This CDR3 is built from 11 residues. CDR3 nucleotides: TGTGCCAGTGGAGGCTACAATGAGCAGTTCTTC. This translates into CASGGYNEQFF.

The chain is built from TRBV28 and TRBJ2-1, with D possibly being TRBD2 (5 bases). The CDR3 totals 15 residues. Per the germline V gene, CDR1 is MDHEN and CDR2 is SYDVKM. Deletions cut 4 bases from V and 4 bases from J, with 14 bases between. The CDR3 here is CASSWGGPGYNEQFF. For the CDR3, the DNA is TGTGCCAGCAGTTGGGGTGGTCCGGGGTACAATGAGCAGTTCTTC.

The V call is TRBV30, the J call TRBJ2-7; D remains ambiguous. The V gene lost 0 bases and the J gene lost 2 bases, with 11 bases spanning the gap. Germline V lookup: CDR1 GTSNPN, CDR2 SVGIG (reference sequence). This CDR3 has 14 residues. Here the CDR3 DNA reads TGTGCCTGGAGTGTAGGAGTAGATCCCTACGAGCAGTACTTC. Protein product: CAWSVGVDPYEQYF.

The gene calls are TRBV6-5 and TRBJ2-4; D not certain. The V end was cut by 5 bases, the J end by 8 bases, with 7 bases between. CDR1 is MNHEY, CDR2 SVGAGI, per germline. This CDR3 has 11 amino acids. This chain's CDR3 is CASSRGDIQYF. In DNA form, the CDR3 reads TGTGCCAGCAGTCGAGGAGACATTCAGTACTTC.

This clone was detected only once. The chain combines TRBV16 with TRBJ1-2, with D hard to call. This CDR3 contains 14 residues. With 7 bases removed from V and 5 bases from J, the gap between germline ends came to 17 bases. Germline V gene lookup returns CDR1 KGHSY and CDR2 FQNENV. CDR3 protein: CASNPSRSSYGYTF. The DNA of the CDR3 is TGTGCCAGCAACCCCAGCAGGTCTTCATATGGCTACACCTTC.

V gene TRBV27 combines with J gene TRBJ2-5; D might be TRBD2 (6 bases). Germline CDR1 MNHEY, CDR2 SMNVEV (reference sequence). V gave up 6 bases and J gave up 5 bases, with 16 bases separating them. The CDR3 spans 14 residues. This CDR3 reads CASSPGTPYETQYF. CDR3 sequence (DNA): TGTGCCAGCAGCCCCGGGACTCCCTATGAGACCCAGTACTTC.

V is TRBV4-3 and J is TRBJ1-2; 11 bases agree with TRBD1. Germline-derived CDR1 and CDR2 are LGHNA and YSLEER. The V gene end was trimmed by 4 bases and the J gene end by 4 bases; junction bases not matched to a gene: 5. The CDR3 contains 15 residues. CDR3 amino acids: CASSPWTGGRYGYTF. The CDR3 DNA follows: TGCGCCAGCAGCCCTTGGACAGGGGGCCGCTATGGCTACACCTTC.